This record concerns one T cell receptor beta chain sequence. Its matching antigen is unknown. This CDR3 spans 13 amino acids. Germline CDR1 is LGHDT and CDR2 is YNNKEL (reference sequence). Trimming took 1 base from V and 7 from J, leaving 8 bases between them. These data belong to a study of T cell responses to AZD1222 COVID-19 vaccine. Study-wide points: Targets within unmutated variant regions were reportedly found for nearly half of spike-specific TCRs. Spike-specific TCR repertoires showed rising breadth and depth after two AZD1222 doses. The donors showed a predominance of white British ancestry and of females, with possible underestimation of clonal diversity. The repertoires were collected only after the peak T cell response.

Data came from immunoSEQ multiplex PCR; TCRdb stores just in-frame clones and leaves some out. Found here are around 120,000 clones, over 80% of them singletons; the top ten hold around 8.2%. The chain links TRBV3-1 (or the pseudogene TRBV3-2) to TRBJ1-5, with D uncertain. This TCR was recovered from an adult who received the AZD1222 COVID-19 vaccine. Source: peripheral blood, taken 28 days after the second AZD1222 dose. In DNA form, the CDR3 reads TGTGCCAGCAGCCAAGTCGGCAGCCAGCCCCAGCATTTT. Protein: CASSQVGSQPQHF.